What follows are 8 T cell receptor beta chains derived from one specimen sequenced in a study of shared clonotypes between healthy human individuals. Method: immunoSEQ multiplex PCR; TCRdb's copy keeps in-frame clones and lacks some. The sample contains about 460,000 clones, approximately 80% of which appear only once. Input material: PBMCs. These receptors were collected from a woman aged 40 to 49 in good health. Some clones in this sample may be carry-over from other donors' samples.

The chain is built from TRBV7-8 and TRBJ2-7; D call uncertain. V was pared by 5 bases and J by 3 bases, with 5 bases between. Germline CDR1 reads SGHVS; CDR2 reads FQNEAQ. CDR3 length: 11 amino acids. This CDR3 reads CASSPDYEQYF. CDR3 nucleotide sequence: TGTGCCAGCAGCCCTGACTACGAGCAGTACTTC.

This clone was counted once. The chain joins TRBV7-2 to TRBJ2-2; TRBD1 is a possible D gene (5 bases). Looked up from germline, CDR1 is SGHTA and CDR2 is FQGNSA. V lost 2 bases and J lost 6, with 10 bases in between. CDR3 size: 14 residues. CDR3 nucleotide sequence: TGTGCCAGCAGCTTATATGTCAGGGCCGGGGAGCTGTTTTTT. Amino acids: CASSLYVRAGELFF. Full variable domain (remainder filled in from reference TRBV7-2 and TRBJ2-2): GAGVSQSPSNKVTEKGKDVELRCDPISGHTALYWYRQSLGQGLEFLIYFQGNSAPDKSGLPSDRFSAERTGGSVSTLTIQRTQQEDSAVYLCASSLYVRAGELFFGEGSRLTVL.

This sequence joins TRBV5-1 and TRBJ1-4; 8 bases are shared with TRBD1. V lost 0 bases, J lost 8 bases, and 9 bases stayed unmatched. Germline CDR1 SGHRS, CDR2 YFSETQ. The CDR3 is 16 amino acids. CDR3: CASSLGAQGAGEKLFF. The CDR3 region has the DNA TGCGCCAGCAGCTTGGGCGCCCAGGGGGCGGGCGAAAAACTGTTTTTT.

The CDR3: CASSSGTAYSYEQYF. The CDR3 DNA follows: TGTGCCAGCAGCTCCGGGACGGCATACTCCTACGAGCAGTACTTC. This chain connects TRBV28 to TRBJ2-7; D is possibly TRBD1 or TRBD2 (5 bases each). Germline V gives CDR1 MDHEN, CDR2 SYDVKM. V lost 6 bases and J lost 0, with 15 bases in between. The CDR3 length is 15 residues.

CDR3 in DNA: TGTGCCAGCAGGCCGACTAGCGGGGTCGCTTACAATGAGCAGTTCTTC. Protein product: CASRPTSGVAYNEQFF. J is TRBJ2-1 and V is TRBV28; TRBD2 aligns across 11 bases. The germline V gene encodes CDR1 MDHEN and CDR2 SYDVKM. This CDR3 contains 16 residues. The trim removed 6 bases at V and 4 bases at J, leaving 8 bases unmatched.

This rearrangement joins TRBV4-1 to TRBJ2-1, with 8 bases matching TRBD2. From germline, CDR1 is MGHRA and CDR2 YSYEKL. Trimming at V came to 2 bases and at J to 8 bases, leaving 5 bases not matched to a gene. This CDR3 contains 14 residues. The CDR3 here is CASSQPGLGHEQFF. In nucleotides, the CDR3 is TGCGCCAGCAGCCAACCGGGACTAGGGCATGAGCAGTTCTTC.

The sample holds many counts of this clone. The chain combines TRBV10-3 with TRBJ1-1; D may be TRBD1 (5 bases). V was trimmed by 6 bases and J by 6 bases, leaving 23 bases between them. The CDR3 totals 16 residues. Looked up from germline, CDR1 is ENHRY and CDR2 is SYGVKD. CDR3 loop: CAIRPKMAWGLPEAFF. CDR3 bases: TGTGCCATCAGGCCCAAGATGGCGTGGGGCCTCCCTGAAGCTTTCTTT.

The rearrangement joins TRBV6-1 to TRBJ1-1; D is unresolved. Deletions cut 8 bases from V and 3 bases from J, with 13 bases between. CDR1 and CDR2 (germline): MNHNS, SASEGT. This CDR3 region has 13 residues. The CDR3 reads CASDKIEDTEAFF. For the CDR3, the DNA is TGTGCCAGCGACAAAATAGAGGACACTGAAGCTTTCTTT.